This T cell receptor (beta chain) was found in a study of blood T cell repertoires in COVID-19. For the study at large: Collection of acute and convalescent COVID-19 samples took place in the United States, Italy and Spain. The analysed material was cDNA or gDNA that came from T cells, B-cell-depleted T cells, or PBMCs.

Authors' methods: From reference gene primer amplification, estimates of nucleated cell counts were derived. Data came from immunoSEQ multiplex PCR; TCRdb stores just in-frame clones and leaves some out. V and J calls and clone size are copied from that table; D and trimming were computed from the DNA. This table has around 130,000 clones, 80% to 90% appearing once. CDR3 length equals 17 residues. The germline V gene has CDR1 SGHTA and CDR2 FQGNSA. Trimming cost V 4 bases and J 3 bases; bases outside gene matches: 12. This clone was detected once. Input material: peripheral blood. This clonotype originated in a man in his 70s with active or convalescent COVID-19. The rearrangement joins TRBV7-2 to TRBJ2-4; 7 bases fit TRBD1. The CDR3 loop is CASSSESGTAFKNIQYF. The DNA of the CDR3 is TGTGCCAGCAGCTCCGAGTCCGGGACAGCTTTCAAAAACATTCAGTACTTC.